This T cell receptor beta chain was sequenced in a study of vaccination effects on CD4 cells after COVID-19. Findings and caveats of the study: Infection- and vaccine-induced clones contracted markedly late after vaccination.

The protocol was immunoSEQ multiplex PCR, while the TCRdb copy is restricted to in-frame clones and leaves out a portion. Seen here are about 22,000 clones, around 70% observed once, and the top ten hold roughly 25%. With the ViraFEST assay, the study expanded antigen-specific CD4+ T cells using viral peptide pools, then sequenced them. With more than 9 days of culture completed, CD4+ T cells were isolated. People in the vaccine group had not been infected with SARS-CoV-2 before, and their nucleocapsid antibodies were negative. The culture medium for approximately 1.9 million PBMC per well included about 10 IU/ml IL-2 and 8.5 to 10 ug/ml peptides. Fresh IL-2-containing medium replaced half the medium on days 3 and 7. About this clone: The antigen remains unidentified.

The CDR3 totals 15 residues. The germline V gene encodes CDR1 LGHNA and CDR2 YNFKEQ. V lost 4 bases and J lost 8, with 18 bases in between. This chain connects TRBV4-2 to TRBJ2-1; perhaps TRBD2 as D (7 bases). This clonotype originated in a human donor who received a COVID-19 vaccine. The input for sequencing was CD4+ T cells from PBMCs cultured with HCoV-NL63 spike peptides, taken before COVID-19 vaccination. The CDR3 here is CASSPLGGGHYEQFF. CDR3 nucleotides: TGTGCCAGCAGCCCTCTGGGGGGGGGCCATTATGAGCAGTTCTTC.